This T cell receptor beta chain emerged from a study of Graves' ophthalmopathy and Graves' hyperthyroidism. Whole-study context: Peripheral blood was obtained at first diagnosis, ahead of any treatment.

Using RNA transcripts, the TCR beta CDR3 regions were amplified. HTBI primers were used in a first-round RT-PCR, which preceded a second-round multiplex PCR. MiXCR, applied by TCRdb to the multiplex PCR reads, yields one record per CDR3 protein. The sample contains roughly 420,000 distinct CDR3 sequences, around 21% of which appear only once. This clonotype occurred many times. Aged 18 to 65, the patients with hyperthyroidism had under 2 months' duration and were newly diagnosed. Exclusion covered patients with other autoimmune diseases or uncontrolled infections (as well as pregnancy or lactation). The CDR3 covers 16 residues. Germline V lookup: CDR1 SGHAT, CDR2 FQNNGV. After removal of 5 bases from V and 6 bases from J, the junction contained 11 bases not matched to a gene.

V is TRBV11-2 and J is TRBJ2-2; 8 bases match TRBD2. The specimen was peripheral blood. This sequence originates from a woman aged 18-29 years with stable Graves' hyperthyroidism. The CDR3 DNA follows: TGTGCCAGCAGCCCAATGGAAGCGGGAGCGGCCGGGGAGCTGTTTTTT. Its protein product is CASSPMEAGAAGELFF. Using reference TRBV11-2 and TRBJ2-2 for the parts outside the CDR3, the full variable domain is EAGVAQSPRYKIIEKRQSVAFWCNPISGHATLYWYQQILGQGPKLLIQFQNNGVVDDSQLPKDRFSAERLKGVDSTLKIQPAKLEDSAVYLCASSPMEAGAAGELFFGEGSRLTVL.